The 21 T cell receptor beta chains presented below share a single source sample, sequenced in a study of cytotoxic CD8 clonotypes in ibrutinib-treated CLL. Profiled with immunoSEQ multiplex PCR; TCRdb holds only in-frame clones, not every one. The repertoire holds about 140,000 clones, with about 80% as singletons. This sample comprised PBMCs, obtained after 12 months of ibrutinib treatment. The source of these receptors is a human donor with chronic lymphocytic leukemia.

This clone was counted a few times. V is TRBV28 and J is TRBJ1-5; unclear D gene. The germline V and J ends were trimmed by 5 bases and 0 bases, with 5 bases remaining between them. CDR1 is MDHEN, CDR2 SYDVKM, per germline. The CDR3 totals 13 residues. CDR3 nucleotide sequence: TGTGCCAGCAGTACAGATAGCAATCAGCCCCAGCATTTT. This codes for CASSTDSNQPQHF.

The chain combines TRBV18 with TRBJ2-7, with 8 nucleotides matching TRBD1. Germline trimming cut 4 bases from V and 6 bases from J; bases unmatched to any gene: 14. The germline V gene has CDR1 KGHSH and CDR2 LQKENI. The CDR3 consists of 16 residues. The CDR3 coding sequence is TGTGCCAGCTCACAGAACGATGCCGGGACAGGAGGCGAGCAGTACTTC. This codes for CASSQNDAGTGGEQYF. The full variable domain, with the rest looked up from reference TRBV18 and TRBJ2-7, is NAGVMQNPRHLVRRRGQEARLRCSPMKGHSHVYWYRQLPEEGLKFMVYLQKENIIDESGMPKERFSAEFPKEGPSILRIQQVVRGDSAAYFCASSQNDAGTGGEQYFGPGTRLTVT.

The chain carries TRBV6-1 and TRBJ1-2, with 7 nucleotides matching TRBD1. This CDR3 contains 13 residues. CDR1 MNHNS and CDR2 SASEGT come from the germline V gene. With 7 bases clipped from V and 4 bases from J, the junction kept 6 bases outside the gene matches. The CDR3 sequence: CASTLDRFYGYTF. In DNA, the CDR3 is TGTGCCAGCACCTTGGACAGGTTCTATGGCTACACCTTC.

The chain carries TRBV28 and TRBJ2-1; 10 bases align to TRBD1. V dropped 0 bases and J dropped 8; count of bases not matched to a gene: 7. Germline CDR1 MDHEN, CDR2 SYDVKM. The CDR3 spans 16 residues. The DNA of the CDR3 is TGTGCCAGCAGTTTATGGGAAATAGGGACAGGGGATGAGCAGTTCTTC. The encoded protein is CASSLWEIGTGDEQFF.

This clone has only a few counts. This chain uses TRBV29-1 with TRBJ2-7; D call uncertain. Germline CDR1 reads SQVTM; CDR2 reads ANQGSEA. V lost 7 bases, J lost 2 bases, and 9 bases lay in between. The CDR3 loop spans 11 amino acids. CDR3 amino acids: CSARTAYEQYF. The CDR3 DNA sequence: TGCAGCGCCAGAACGGCCTACGAGCAGTACTTC.

CDR3 amino acids: CASSLGLATYNEQFF. CDR3 bases: TGTGCCAGCAGCTTAGGTCTAGCGACATACAATGAGCAGTTCTTC. This chain connects TRBV13 to TRBJ2-1; possible D gene TRBD2, 6 bases. This CDR3 is 15 amino acids long. Germline V gives CDR1 PRHDT, CDR2 FYEKMQ (reference sequence). The V gene lost 0 bases and the J gene lost 4 bases, with 10 bases spanning the gap.

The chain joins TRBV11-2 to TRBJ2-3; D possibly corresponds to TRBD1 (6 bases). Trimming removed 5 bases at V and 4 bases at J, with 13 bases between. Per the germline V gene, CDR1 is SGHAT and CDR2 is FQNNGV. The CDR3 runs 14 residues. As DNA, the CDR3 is TGTGCCAGCAGCCCAAGGAAGGGGGCAGATACGCAGTATTTT. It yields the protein CASSPRKGADTQYF.

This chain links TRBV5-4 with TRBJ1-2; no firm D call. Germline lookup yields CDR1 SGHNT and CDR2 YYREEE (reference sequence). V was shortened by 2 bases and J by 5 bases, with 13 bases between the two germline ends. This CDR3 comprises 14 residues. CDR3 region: CASSFYLSGYGYTF. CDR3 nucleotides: TGTGCCAGCAGCTTCTATCTATCGGGATATGGCTACACCTTC.

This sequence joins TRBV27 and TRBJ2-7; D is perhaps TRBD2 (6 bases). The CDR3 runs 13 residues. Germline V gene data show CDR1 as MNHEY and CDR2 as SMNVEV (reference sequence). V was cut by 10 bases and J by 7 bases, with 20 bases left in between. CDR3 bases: TGTGCCACCAGGGACTCCCAGGGATGGGAGCAGTACTTC. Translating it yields CATRDSQGWEQYF.

CDR3 nucleotides: TGTGCCAGCAGCTTTACAGGGACCACTGAAGCTTTCTTT. Translation gives CASSFTGTTEAFF. The V call is TRBV5-5, the J call TRBJ1-1; D possibly corresponds to TRBD1 (6 bases). The CDR3 sequence is 13 residues long. From germline, CDR1 is SGHKS and CDR2 YYEKEE (reference sequence). V was cut by 2 bases and J by 4 bases, with 9 bases left in between.

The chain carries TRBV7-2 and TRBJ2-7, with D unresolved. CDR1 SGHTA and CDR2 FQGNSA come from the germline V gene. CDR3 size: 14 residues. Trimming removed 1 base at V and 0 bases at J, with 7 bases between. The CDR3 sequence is CASSLVDGSYEQYF. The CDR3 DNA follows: TGTGCCAGCAGCTTAGTAGACGGCTCCTACGAGCAGTACTTC.

This chain's CDR3 is CASSVNQGGHTEAFF. In DNA form, the CDR3 reads TGTGCCAGCAGTGTTAACCAGGGGGGTCACACTGAAGCTTTCTTT. The chain links TRBV2 to TRBJ1-1; 7 bases are shared with TRBD1. The J segment lost 3 bases and the V segment lost 4 bases, leaving 8 bases of the junction unmatched. Germline V lookup: CDR1 SNHLY, CDR2 FYNNEI. This CDR3 region has 15 residues. The whole variable domain, filled in from reference TRBV2 and TRBJ1-1, reads EPEVTQTPSHQVTQMGQEVILRCVPISNHLYFYWYRQILGQKVEFLVSFYNNEISEKSEIFDDQFSVERPDGSNFTLKIRSTKLEDSAMYFCASSVNQGGHTEAFFGQGTRLTVV.

The chain's CDR3 is CASSVSGGDNEQFF. In DNA form, the CDR3 reads TGTGCCAGCAGCGTAAGCGGAGGGGACAATGAGCAGTTCTTC. The chain carries TRBV9 and TRBJ2-1, with D maybe TRBD2 (6 bases). The CDR3 runs to 14 residues. Germline V gene sequence: CDR1 SGDLS, CDR2 YYNGEE. V was clipped by 1 base and J by 5 bases, with 10 bases between them.

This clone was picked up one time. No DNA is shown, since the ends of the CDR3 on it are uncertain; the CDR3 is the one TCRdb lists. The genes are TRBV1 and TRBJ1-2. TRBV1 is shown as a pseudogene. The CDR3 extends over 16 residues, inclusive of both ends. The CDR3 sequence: CTSSYSCLCETYGYTF.

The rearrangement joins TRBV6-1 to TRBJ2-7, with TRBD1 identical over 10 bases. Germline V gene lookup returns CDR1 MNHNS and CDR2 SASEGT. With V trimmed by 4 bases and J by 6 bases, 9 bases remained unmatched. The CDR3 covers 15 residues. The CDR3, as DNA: TGTGCCAGCAGTGTCTTTGGACAGGGGGGAGCCGAGCAGTACTTC. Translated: CASSVFGQGGAEQYF.

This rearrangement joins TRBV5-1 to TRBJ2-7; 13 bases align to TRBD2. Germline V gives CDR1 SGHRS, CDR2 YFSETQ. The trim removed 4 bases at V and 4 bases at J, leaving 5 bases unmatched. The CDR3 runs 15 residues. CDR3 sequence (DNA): TGCGCCAGCAGCGGGGGGACTAGCGGGACTTACGAGCAGTACTTC. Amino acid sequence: CASSGGTSGTYEQYF.

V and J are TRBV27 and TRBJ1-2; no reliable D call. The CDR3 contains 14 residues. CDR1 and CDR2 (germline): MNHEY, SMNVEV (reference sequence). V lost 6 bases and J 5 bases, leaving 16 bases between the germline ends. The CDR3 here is CASSPFGPPYGYTF. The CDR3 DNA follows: TGTGCCAGCAGCCCGTTTGGACCCCCTTATGGCTACACCTTC.

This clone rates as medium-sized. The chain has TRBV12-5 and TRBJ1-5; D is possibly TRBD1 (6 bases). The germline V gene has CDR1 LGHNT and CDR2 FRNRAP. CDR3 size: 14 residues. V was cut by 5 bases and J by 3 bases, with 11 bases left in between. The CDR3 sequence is CASGPPGDNQPQHF. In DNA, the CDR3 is TGTGCTAGTGGTCCCCCAGGGGACAATCAGCCCCAGCATTTT.

CDR3 DNA sequence: TGTGCCAGCAGCTTAGCGCGGGAGTCGGTTTACGAGCAGTACTTC. It codes for CASSLARESVYEQYF. The chain uses TRBV7-9 and TRBJ2-7; 7 bases align to TRBD2. The trim removed 0 bases at V and 4 bases at J, leaving 6 bases unmatched. This CDR3 is 15 amino acids long. Per germline, CDR1 SEHNR and CDR2 FQNEAQ (reference sequence). Combining the CDR3 with reference TRBV7-9 and TRBJ2-7 gives the whole variable domain DTGVSQNPRHKITKRGQNVTFRCDPISEHNRLYWYRQTLGQGPEFLTYFQNEAQLEKSRLLSDRFSAERPKGSFSTLEIQRTEQGDSAMYLCASSLARESVYEQYFGPGTRLTVT.

The CDR3 DNA reads as TGTGCCTGGAGTGGGGTAAATCAGCCCCAGCATTTT. Protein product: CAWSGVNQPQHF. The rearrangement joins TRBV30 to TRBJ1-5; D gene ambiguous. The V gene's germline CDR1 is GTSNPN and CDR2 SVGIG (reference sequence). V lost 1 base and J lost 4, with 5 bases in between. This CDR3 spans 12 amino acids.

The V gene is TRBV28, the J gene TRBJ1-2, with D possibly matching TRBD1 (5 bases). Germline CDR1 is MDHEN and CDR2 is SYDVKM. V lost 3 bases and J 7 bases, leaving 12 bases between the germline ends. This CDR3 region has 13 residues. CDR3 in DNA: TGTGCCAGCAGTTTTCTGGGGCCAGGTGGCTACACCTTC. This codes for CASSFLGPGGYTF.